This is a list of T cell receptor beta chains from one sample in a study of OX40 agonist ivuxolimab in advanced cancers. Assay used: immunoSEQ multiplex PCR; TCRdb lists only in-frame clones, some missing. The sample holds tens of thousands of clones; roughly 89% are singletons and the top ten take approximately 0.19%. The sequenced sample was CD4+ or CD8+ T cells sorted from blood, obtained in a trial of the OX40 agonist ivuxolimab. These receptors were taken from an adult with an advanced solid tumor such as melanoma, head and neck, liver or kidney cancer. Both conserved end residues are trimmed from each CDR3. Each record gives: V gene, clone size, J gene, CDR3 protein. Expanded clones are given a class, and other clones once, few, many or no size at all.

v_call: TRBV10-3; clone_size: few; j_call: TRBJ1-5; cdr3_aa: AISEGLSNQPQH
v_call: TRBV6-6; clone_size: -; j_call: TRBJ2-1; cdr3_aa: ASSPTGLAAKQL
v_call: TRBV5-1; clone_size: -; j_call: TRBJ2-3; cdr3_aa: ASSRDRNADTQY
v_call: TRBV27; clone_size: -; j_call: TRBJ1-5; cdr3_aa: ASSFEGQGKLNQPQH
v_call: TRBV5-1; clone_size: -; j_call: TRBJ1-1; cdr3_aa: ASSFGGSEAF
v_call: TRBV29-1; clone_size: -; j_call: TRBJ2-5; cdr3_aa: SVPRTGRGETQY
v_call: TRBV7-2; clone_size: -; j_call: TRBJ2-7; cdr3_aa: ASSLEAAGQGSYEQY
v_call: TRBV6-1; clone_size: -; j_call: TRBJ2-3; cdr3_aa: ASSEGTAADTQY
v_call: TRBV5-8; clone_size: -; j_call: TRBJ2-7; cdr3_aa: ASRRKGGTYEQY
v_call: TRBV7-2; clone_size: -; j_call: TRBJ1-3; cdr3_aa: ASSLGGQGANPGNTIY
v_call: TRBV4-2; clone_size: -; j_call: TRBJ2-1; cdr3_aa: ASSQGGARSSYNEQF
v_call: TRBV10-2; clone_size: -; j_call: TRBJ2-2; cdr3_aa: ASSESRYTGELF
v_call: TRBV7-3; clone_size: once; j_call: TRBJ2-3; cdr3_aa: ASSLDSNTDTQY
v_call: TRBV11-1; clone_size: -; j_call: TRBJ2-5; cdr3_aa: ACRQRETQY
v_call: TRBV5-1; clone_size: -; j_call: TRBJ2-5; cdr3_aa: ASSGGTGVIQETQY